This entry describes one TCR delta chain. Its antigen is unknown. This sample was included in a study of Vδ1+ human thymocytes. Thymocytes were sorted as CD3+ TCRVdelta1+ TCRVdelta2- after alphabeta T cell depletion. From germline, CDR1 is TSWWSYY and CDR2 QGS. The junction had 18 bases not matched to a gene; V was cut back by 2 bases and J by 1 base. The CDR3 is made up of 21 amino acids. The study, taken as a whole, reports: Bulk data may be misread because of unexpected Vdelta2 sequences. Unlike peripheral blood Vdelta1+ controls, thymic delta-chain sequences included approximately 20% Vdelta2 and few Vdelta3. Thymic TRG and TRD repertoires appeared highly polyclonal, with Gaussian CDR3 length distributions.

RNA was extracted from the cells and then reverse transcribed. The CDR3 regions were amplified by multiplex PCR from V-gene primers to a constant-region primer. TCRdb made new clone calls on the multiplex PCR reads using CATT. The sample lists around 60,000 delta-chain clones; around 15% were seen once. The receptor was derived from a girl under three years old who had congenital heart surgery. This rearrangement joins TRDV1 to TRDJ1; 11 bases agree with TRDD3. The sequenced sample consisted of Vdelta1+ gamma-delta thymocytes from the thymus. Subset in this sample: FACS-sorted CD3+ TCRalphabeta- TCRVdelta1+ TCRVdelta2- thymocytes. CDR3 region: CALGETTRAGGYCWSTDKLIF. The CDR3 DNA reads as TGTGCTCTTGGGGAAACCACGCGCGCTGGGGGATACTGCTGGAGCACCGATAAACTCATCTTT.